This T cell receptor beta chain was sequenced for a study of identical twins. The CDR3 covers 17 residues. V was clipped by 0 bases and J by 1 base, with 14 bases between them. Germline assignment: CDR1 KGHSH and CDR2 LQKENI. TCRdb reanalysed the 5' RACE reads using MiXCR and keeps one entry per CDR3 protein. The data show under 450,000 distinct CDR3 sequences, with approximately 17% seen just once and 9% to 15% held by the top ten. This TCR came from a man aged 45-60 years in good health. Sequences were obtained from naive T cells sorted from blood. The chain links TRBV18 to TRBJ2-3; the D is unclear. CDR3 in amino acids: CASSPPNRGPRTDTQYF. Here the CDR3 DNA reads TGTGCCAGCTCACCACCGAATCGCGGACCACGCACAGATACGCAGTATTTT.